What follows describes a single T cell receptor beta chain. The entry originates in a study of blood T cell repertoires in COVID-19. The wider study: The study drew acute and convalescent COVID-19 samples from the United States, Italy and Spain. Sample material is recorded as cDNA or gDNA derived from T cells, B-cell-depleted T cells, or PBMCs.

In the authors' workflow: Reference gene primer amplification in the assay estimated nucleated cell counts. Using immunoSEQ multiplex PCR, the repertoire was profiled, and TCRdb retains in-frame clones only, with some absent. Clone size and V and J calls were adopted from that table, with D and trimming inferred from the DNA. The sample includes 140,000 to 150,000 clones, roughly 88% of them seen just once. Trimming pared 3 bases from V and 4 bases from J, leaving 10 bases between. Germline lookup yields CDR1 SEHNR and CDR2 FQNEAQ (reference sequence). The CDR3 has 15 residues. The origin of this receptor is a man between 65 and 80 years old with acute or convalescent COVID-19. The specimen sequenced was peripheral blood. The rearrangement links TRBV7-9 to TRBJ2-6, with TRBD1 as a possible D gene (5 bases). CDR3 sequence reads: CASSLSGPGANVLTF. DNA of the CDR3: TGTGCCAGCAGCTTGTCAGGGCCCGGGGCCAACGTCCTGACTTTC.